This TCR beta chain derives from a study of blood T cell repertoires in COVID-19. Trimming shortened V by 6 bases and J by 5 bases, and 13 bases separated the two germline ends. The CDR3 runs 13 residues. Within 2 weeks of study entry, exposed participants had contacted a PCR-confirmed or clinician-diagnosed COVID-19 case. TCRdb's copy holds only in-frame clones and misses some; the assay was immunoSEQ multiplex PCR. Seen here are about 430,000 clones, around nine tenths observed once, and the top ten hold roughly 1.4%. The sample comprised PBMCs or T cells enriched from blood (not recorded which). The origin of this receptor is a woman aged 18-29 years who had been exposed to COVID-19. The chain joins TRBV12-3 or TRBV12-4 to TRBJ1-2, with D possibly matching TRBD1 (5 bases). Here the CDR3 reads CASRWGTSYGYTF. The CDR3 nucleotides are TGTGCCAGCAGGTGGGGGACTTCTTATGGCTACACCTTC.